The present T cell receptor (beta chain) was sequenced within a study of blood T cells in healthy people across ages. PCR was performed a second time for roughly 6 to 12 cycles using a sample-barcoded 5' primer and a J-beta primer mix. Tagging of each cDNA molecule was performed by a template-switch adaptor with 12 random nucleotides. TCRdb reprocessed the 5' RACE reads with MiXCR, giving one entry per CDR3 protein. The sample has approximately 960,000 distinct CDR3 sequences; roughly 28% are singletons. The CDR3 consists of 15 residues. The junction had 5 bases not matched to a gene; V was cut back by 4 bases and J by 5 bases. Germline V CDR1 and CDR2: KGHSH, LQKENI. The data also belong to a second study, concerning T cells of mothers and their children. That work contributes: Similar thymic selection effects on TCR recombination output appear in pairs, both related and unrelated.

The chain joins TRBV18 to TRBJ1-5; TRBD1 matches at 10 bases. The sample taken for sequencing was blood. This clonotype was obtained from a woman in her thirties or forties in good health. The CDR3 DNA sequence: TGTGCCAGCTCACTACTGGACAGGGGGGATCAGCCCCAGCATTTT. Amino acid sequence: CASSLLDRGDQPQHF.